Presented here are 26 T cell receptor beta chains from one specimen sequenced in a study of memory CD8 T cells in hepatitis C reinfection (TCRdb year 2017). The library was prepared using the immunoSEQ multiplex PCR assay. Sourced from immuneACCESS, this table was stored by TCRdb with only in-frame sequences that have V and J called. A share of the clones is absent; for the studies checked, an unresolved V gene accounts for under half, and the remainder has no known explanation. A total of roughly 6,000 clones appear in this sample, 75% to 90% of them only once. 22% of the sample is in the top ten clones. The time point label on this specimen signifies: pre-reinfection, 55 to 20 weeks before reinfection detection. Sorted cells were sequenced directly ex vivo, with no in vitro expansion before TCR sequencing. The source material was naive CD8+ T cells sorted from blood. The sample's cell subset or site label, decoded: total naive CD8+CD45RO- T cells. The receptor set was obtained from a man aged 45-60 years with hepatitis C virus infection.

This clone is deemed large. The gene calls are TRBV28 and TRBJ1-3; 7 bases line up with TRBD1. The CDR3 runs 19 residues. Per the germline V gene, CDR1 is MDHEN and CDR2 is SYDVKM. The junction had 12 bases not matched to a gene; V was cut back by 1 base and J by 0 bases. The CDR3 here is CASSLFAIPDRPSGNTIYF. CDR3 DNA: TGTGCCAGCAGTTTATTTGCGATCCCGGACAGGCCCTCTGGAAACACCATATATTTT.

This chain uses TRBV16 with TRBJ2-2; 9 positions agree with TRBD1. CDR3 length equals 16 residues. Germline CDR1 reads KGHSY; CDR2 reads FQNENV. Trimming cost V 6 bases and J 5 bases; bases outside gene matches: 10. The CDR3 sequence is CASSPGTGGWTGELFF. CDR3 bases: TGTGCCAGCAGTCCCGGAACAGGGGGCTGGACCGGGGAGCTGTTTTTT.

This clone ranks as large (0.1 to 1%). The chain joins TRBV15 to TRBJ1-2; perhaps TRBD1 as D (6 bases). CDR3 size: 16 residues. CDR1 LNHNV and CDR2 YYDKDF come from the germline V gene (reference sequence). With 4 bases removed from V and 3 bases from J, the gap between germline ends came to 18 bases. Here the CDR3 reads CATSTEVIKGDYGYTF. In DNA form, the CDR3 reads TGTGCCACCAGCACAGAAGTCATCAAGGGGGACTATGGCTACACCTTC. The full variable domain, its missing parts supplied by reference TRBV15 and TRBJ1-2, is DAMVIQNPRYQVTQFGKPVTLSCSQTLNHNVMYWYQQKSSQAPKLLFHYYDKDFNNEADTPDNFQSRRPNTSFCFLDIRSPGLGDTAMYLCATSTEVIKGDYGYTFGSGTRLTVV.

The chain uses TRBV19 and TRBJ2-1; 11 nucleotides match TRBD2. The CDR3 length is 13 residues. Germline V gene sequence: CDR1 LNHDA, CDR2 SQIVND (reference sequence). V was pared by 7 bases and J by 8 bases, with 4 bases of the junction left unmatched. In DNA form, the CDR3 reads TGTGCCAGTAAACTAGCGGGAGCTTATGAGCAGTTCTTC. It translates to CASKLAGAYEQFF.

The genes are TRBV10-3 and TRBJ2-7, with a tentative D call TRBD2 (7 bases). Looked up from germline, CDR1 is ENHRY and CDR2 is SYGVKD. Trimming pared 6 bases from V and 12 bases from J, leaving 18 bases between. CDR3 length equals 12 residues. CDR3 in amino acids: CAISPGAGEPYF. The DNA for the CDR3 is TGTGCCATCAGCCCAGGGGCGGGAGAACCGTACTTC.

The V and J genes are TRBV30 and TRBJ2-1; no definite D call. V lost 3 bases, J lost 2 bases, and 14 bases lay in between. The CDR3 is 15 residues long. Germline CDR1 GTSNPN, CDR2 SVGIG (reference sequence). The CDR3 DNA reads as TGTGCCTGGAGCCAGTACACCGCACCCTACAATGAGCAGTTCTTC. Translated: CAWSQYTAPYNEQFF.

The chain uses TRBV6-6 and TRBJ2-7; TRBD2 matches 7 bases. With V trimmed by 4 bases and J by 0 bases, 6 bases remained unmatched. The CDR3 is 15 amino acids. Germline-derived CDR1 and CDR2 are MNHNY and SVGAGI (reference sequence). The CDR3 DNA reads TGTGCCAGCAGTTCACTCGGGAGGTTCTCCTACGAGCAGTACTTC. It codes for CASSSLGRFSYEQYF.

The CDR3 protein is CASSLSAGGEPQYF. The DNA for the CDR3 is TGTGCCAGCAGCTTATCCGCAGGGGGCGAACCCCAGTACTTC. J is TRBJ2-5 and V is TRBV7-3; 8 positions agree with TRBD1. This CDR3 region has 14 residues. CDR1 SGHTA and CDR2 FQGTGA come from the germline V gene. V shed 2 bases, J shed 9 bases, and the junction held 8 bases outside the gene matches.

The V and J genes are TRBV2 and TRBJ2-1; weak D call: TRBD2 (6 bases). V lost 5 bases to trimming and J lost 0 bases, with 23 bases between them. The germline V gene encodes CDR1 SNHLY and CDR2 FYNNEI. The CDR3 is made up of 19 amino acids. CDR3 in amino acids: CASSPWDLLGESSYNEQFF. The CDR3 region has the DNA TGTGCCAGCAGTCCCTGGGACTTATTAGGAGAGAGCTCCTACAATGAGCAGTTCTTC.

This chain connects TRBV5-5 to TRBJ2-7; D is possibly TRBD1 (6 bases). Trimming cost V 1 base and J 3 bases, with 14 bases left between them. Germline loops: CDR1 SGHKS, CDR2 YYEKEE (reference sequence). This CDR3 spans 15 amino acids. CDR3 DNA sequence: TGTGCCAGCAGCTTGTTCGAGGGGGATTACTACGAGCAGTACTTC. Protein product: CASSLFEGDYYEQYF.

V usage is TRBV6-6 and J usage is TRBJ1-3; D gene uncertain. V gave up 5 bases and J gave up 0 bases, with 5 bases separating them. This CDR3 spans 13 amino acids. Germline CDR1 MNHNY, CDR2 SVGAGI (reference sequence). CDR3 sequence (DNA): TGTGCCAGCAGTGAGTTCTCTGGAAACACCATATATTTT. Translated: CASSEFSGNTIYF.

The rearrangement links TRBV30 to TRBJ2-5, with 10 bases that match TRBD2. Trimming at V came to 3 bases and at J to 5 bases, leaving 9 bases not matched to a gene. This CDR3 contains 15 residues. CDR1 and CDR2 from the germline V gene are GTSNPN and SVGIG (reference sequence). CDR3 sequence: CAWSQLAGVGETQYF. The CDR3 nucleotides read TGTGCCTGGAGCCAGCTAGCGGGAGTGGGGGAGACCCAGTACTTC.

The rearrangement uses TRBV10-1 and TRBJ2-1; 9 bases fit TRBD2. The length of the CDR3 is 14 residues. With 0 bases clipped from V and 8 bases from J, the junction kept 2 bases outside the gene matches. The germline V gene has CDR1 WNHNN and CDR2 SYGVQD (reference sequence). CDR3 in amino acids: CASSESPSGDEQFF. The DNA for the CDR3 is TGCGCCAGCAGTGAGTCGCCTAGCGGGGATGAGCAGTTCTTC.

This clone was seen just once. This chain uses TRBV5-6 with TRBJ2-3; D call uncertain. This CDR3 contains 12 residues. Germline values: CDR1 SGHDT, CDR2 YYEEEE. The germline V and J ends were trimmed by 3 bases and 2 bases, with 4 bases remaining between them. The CDR3 bases are TGTGCCAGCAGCTATATCACAGATACGCAGTATTTT. The encoded protein is CASSYITDTQYF.

CDR3: CASSSLAGKTYEQYF. In nucleotides, the CDR3 is TGTGCCAGCAGCTCCTTAGCGGGGAAAACCTACGAGCAGTACTTC. V gene TRBV7-8 combines with J gene TRBJ2-7; 8 bases are a match to TRBD2. Germline assignment: CDR1 SGHVS and CDR2 FQNEAQ. V trimming: 4 bases; J trimming: 2 bases; junction bases outside the gene matches: 7. The CDR3 is 15 residues long.

The genes are TRBV6-5 and TRBJ2-2; no clear D gene. Germline values: CDR1 MNHEY, CDR2 SVGAGI. CDR3 size: 15 residues. V was cut by 4 bases and J by 4 bases, with 13 bases left in between. This chain's CDR3 is CASSLNPSGTGELFF. The CDR3 DNA sequence: TGTGCCAGCAGTTTAAACCCCTCGGGCACCGGGGAGCTGTTTTTT.

As to this clone: One junction end disagrees with the germline gene, perhaps due to a read error. J is TRBJ2-5 and V is TRBV28; D might be TRBD2 (5 bases). This CDR3 is 16 amino acids long. From germline, CDR1 is MDHEN and CDR2 SYDVKM. The CDR3 is CASSLWRDPSGEAQYF. CDR3 DNA sequence: TGTGCCAGCAGTTTATGGAGGGATCCCTCCGGAGAGGCCCAGTACTTC.

The CDR3 spells CASSPAGAYEQYF. DNA of the CDR3: TGTGCCAGCTCCCCCGCAGGGGCCTACGAGCAGTACTTC. The chain is built from TRBV27 and TRBJ2-7, with a tentative D call TRBD1 (6 bases). This CDR3 is built from 13 residues. Trimming removed 8 bases from V and 2 bases from J, with 13 bases in between. CDR1 and CDR2 from the germline V gene are MNHEY and SMNVEV (reference sequence).

This chain uses TRBV18 with TRBJ2-3; 12 bases line up with TRBD1. V shed 2 bases and J 8 bases; nucleotides not matched to a gene: 5. Germline V CDR1 and CDR2: KGHSH, LQKENI. The CDR3 sequence is 15 residues long. In DNA form, the CDR3 reads TGTGCCAGCTCACCATCGGGACAGGGGGCAGGTACGCAGTATTTT. Translating it yields CASSPSGQGAGTQYF.

The chain combines TRBV14 with TRBJ2-4, with TRBD2 identical over 9 bases. This CDR3 region has 15 residues. V trimming: 1 base; J trimming: 8 bases; junction bases outside the gene matches: 6. CDR1 is SGHDN, CDR2 FVKESK, per germline. The CDR3 here is CASSQGVSGRDIQYF. The CDR3 DNA reads as TGTGCCAGCAGCCAAGGAGTTAGCGGGAGAGACATTCAGTACTTC.

The chain employs TRBV5-8 and TRBJ2-3; a weak D match, TRBD2 (5 bases). V shed 7 bases and J shed 6 bases, with 9 bases lying between them. Germline V CDR1 and CDR2: SGHTS, YDEGEE. This CDR3 region has 11 residues. CDR3 sequence: CASQRRDTQYF. As DNA, the CDR3 is TGTGCCAGCCAGAGGAGGGATACGCAGTATTTT.

The chain combines TRBV27 with TRBJ1-5; 7 bases are a match to TRBD1. The germline V gene encodes CDR1 MNHEY and CDR2 SMNVEV (reference sequence). The CDR3 is made up of 14 amino acids. J gave up 3 bases and V 8 bases, and 7 bases lay outside the gene matches. The CDR3 sequence: CASRPDRVNQPQHF. CDR3 bases: TGTGCCAGCCGGCCCGACAGGGTCAATCAGCCCCAGCATTTT.

The V gene is TRBV28, the J gene TRBJ2-2; 9 nucleotides agree with TRBD1. The germline V gene encodes CDR1 MDHEN and CDR2 SYDVKM. This CDR3 is built from 15 residues. V lost 5 bases to trimming and J lost 3 bases; unmatched junction nucleotides: 4. DNA of the CDR3: TGTGCCAGCAGTAGGGGACAGGGATACACCGGGGAGCTGTTTTTT. This gives the protein CASSRGQGYTGELFF.

By its share, this clone is large. The CDR3 is CASSHGQPNTEAFF. The CDR3 DNA follows: TGTGCCAGCAGTCATGGACAGCCGAACACTGAAGCTTTCTTT. V usage is TRBV2 and J usage is TRBJ1-1; D is possibly TRBD1 (6 bases). Germline CDR1 reads SNHLY; CDR2 reads FYNNEI. The CDR3 covers 14 residues. V was trimmed by 5 bases and J by 1 base, leaving 11 bases between them. The full variable domain, in which reference TRBV2 and TRBJ1-1 provide the parts outside the CDR3, is EPEVTQTPSHQVTQMGQEVILRCVPISNHLYFYWYRQILGQKVEFLVSFYNNEISEKSEIFDDQFSVERPDGSNFTLKIRSTKLEDSAMYFCASSHGQPNTEAFFGQGTRLTVV.

V and J are TRBV7-9 and TRBJ1-4, with 9 bases aligning to TRBD1. This CDR3 comprises 16 residues. V was pared by 3 bases and J by 4 bases, with 6 bases of the junction left unmatched. Per germline, CDR1 SEHNR and CDR2 FQNEAQ (reference sequence). The chain's CDR3 is CASSFSGQGYNEKLFF. CDR3 DNA sequence: TGTGCCAGCAGCTTTTCGGGACAGGGATATAATGAAAAACTGTTTTTT. The whole variable domain, remainder taken from reference TRBV7-9 and TRBJ1-4, is DTGVSQNPRHKITKRGQNVTFRCDPISEHNRLYWYRQTLGQGPEFLTYFQNEAQLEKSRLLSDRFSAERPKGSFSTLEIQRTEQGDSAMYLCASSFSGQGYNEKLFFGSGTQLSVL.

V is TRBV6-5 and J is TRBJ1-5; D is possibly TRBD1 (6 bases). CDR3 length equals 14 residues. The ends were cut back, 6 bases at V and 1 base at J, with 10 bases in the middle. CDR1 is MNHEY, CDR2 SVGAGI, per germline. The CDR3 loop is CASRGGMSNQPQHF. The CDR3 region has the DNA TGTGCCAGCAGAGGGGGTATGAGCAATCAGCCCCAGCATTTT.